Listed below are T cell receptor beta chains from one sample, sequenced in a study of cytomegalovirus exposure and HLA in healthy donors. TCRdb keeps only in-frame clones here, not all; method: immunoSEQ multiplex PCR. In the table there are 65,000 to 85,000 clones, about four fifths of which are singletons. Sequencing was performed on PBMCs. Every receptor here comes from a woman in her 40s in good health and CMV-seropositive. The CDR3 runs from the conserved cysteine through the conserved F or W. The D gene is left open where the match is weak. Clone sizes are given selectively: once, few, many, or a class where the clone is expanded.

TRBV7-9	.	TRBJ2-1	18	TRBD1	CSSSQDRGWGLSSGEQFF	TGTTCCAGCAGCCAAGACAGGGGTTGGGGCCTTTCTAGTGGTGAGCAGTTCTTC
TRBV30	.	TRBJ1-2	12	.	CAWSVSNYGYTF	TGTGCCTGGAGTGTAAGCAACTATGGCTACACCTTC
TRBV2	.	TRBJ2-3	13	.	CASREEEADTQYF	TGTGCCAGCAGAGAGGAAGAAGCAGATACGCAGTATTTT
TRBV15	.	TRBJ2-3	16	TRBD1	CATSRGQEVRTDTQYF	TGTGCCACCAGCAGGGGACAGGAGGTGCGCACGGATACGCAGTATTTT
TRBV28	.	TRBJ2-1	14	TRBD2	CASSRYSGEHEQFF	TGTGCCAGCAGCCGTTATAGCGGGGAACATGAGCAGTTCTTC
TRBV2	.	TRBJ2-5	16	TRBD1	CASSRDRGGRGETQYF	TGTGCCAGCAGCCGGGACAGGGGAGGTCGGGGAGAGACCCAGTACTTC
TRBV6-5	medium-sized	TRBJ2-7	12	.	CASSSFRGEQYF	TGTGCCAGCAGCTCCTTTAGGGGCGAGCAGTACTTC
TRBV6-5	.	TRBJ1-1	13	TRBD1	CASERQGGTEAFF	TGTGCCAGCGAAAGACAGGGGGGCACTGAAGCTTTCTTT
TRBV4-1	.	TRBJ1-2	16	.	CASSQDSVPYPYGYTF	TGCGCCAGCAGCCAAGATTCCGTGCCCTACCCTTATGGCTACACCTTC
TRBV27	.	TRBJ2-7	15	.	CASSLLYTGSREQYF	TGTGCCAGCAGTTTATTGTACACAGGGTCGAGGGAGCAGTACTTC
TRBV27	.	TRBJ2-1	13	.	CASSLRGEGEQFF	TGTGCCAGCAGTTTGAGGGGGGAGGGTGAGCAGTTCTTC
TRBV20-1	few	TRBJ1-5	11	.	CSAEDNQPQHF	TGCAGTGCTGAGGATAATCAGCCCCAGCATTTT
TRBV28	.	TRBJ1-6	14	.	CASSFTYRHSPLHF	TGTGCCAGCAGTTTCACCTACAGGCATTCACCCCTCCACTTT
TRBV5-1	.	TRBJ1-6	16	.	CASSLGMPNRVSPLHF	TGCGCCAGCAGCTTGGGGATGCCAAACAGGGTTTCACCCCTCCACTTT
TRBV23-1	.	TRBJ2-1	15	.	CASTPRQGGYNEQFF	TGCGCCAGCACCCCTAGACAGGGAGGCTACAATGAGCAGTTCTTC
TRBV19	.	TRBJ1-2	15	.	CASSIFGQLNYGYTF	TGTGCCAGTAGTATCTTTGGACAACTTAACTATGGCTACACCTTC
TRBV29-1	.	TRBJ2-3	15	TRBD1	CSVGGQGASTDTQYF	TGCAGCGTGGGAGGACAGGGGGCATCCACAGATACGCAGTATTTT
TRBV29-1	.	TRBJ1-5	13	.	CSVSDRSNQPQHF	TGCAGCGTGAGCGACAGAAGCAATCAGCCCCAGCATTTT
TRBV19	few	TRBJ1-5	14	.	CASRNQGSNQPQHF	TGTGCCAGTAGAAACCAGGGGAGCAATCAGCCCCAGCATTTT
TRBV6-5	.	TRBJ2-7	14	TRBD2	CASSYSTSGGEQYF	TGTGCCAGCAGTTACTCGACTAGCGGGGGGGAGCAGTACTTC
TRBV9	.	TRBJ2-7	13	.	CASSPTGPYEQYF	TGTGCCAGCAGCCCTACAGGTCCCTACGAGCAGTACTTC
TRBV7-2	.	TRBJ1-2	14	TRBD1	CASSPTGVAYGYTF	TGTGCCAGCAGCCCGACAGGGGTGGCCTATGGCTACACCTTC
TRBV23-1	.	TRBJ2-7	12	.	CASSYSSYEQYF	TGCGCCAGCAGTTACTCCTCCTACGAGCAGTACTTC
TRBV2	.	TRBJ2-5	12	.	CASSLGRETQYF	TGTGCCAGCAGTTTGGGGCGCGAGACCCAGTACTTC
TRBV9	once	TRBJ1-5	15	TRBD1	CASSSRTGPNQPQHF	TGTGCCAGCAGCTCTAGGACAGGGCCCAATCAGCCCCAGCATTTT
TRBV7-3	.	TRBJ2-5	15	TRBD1	CASSSGQGNQEPQYF	TGTGCCAGCAGCTCCGGACAGGGGAACCAAGAGCCCCAGTACTTC